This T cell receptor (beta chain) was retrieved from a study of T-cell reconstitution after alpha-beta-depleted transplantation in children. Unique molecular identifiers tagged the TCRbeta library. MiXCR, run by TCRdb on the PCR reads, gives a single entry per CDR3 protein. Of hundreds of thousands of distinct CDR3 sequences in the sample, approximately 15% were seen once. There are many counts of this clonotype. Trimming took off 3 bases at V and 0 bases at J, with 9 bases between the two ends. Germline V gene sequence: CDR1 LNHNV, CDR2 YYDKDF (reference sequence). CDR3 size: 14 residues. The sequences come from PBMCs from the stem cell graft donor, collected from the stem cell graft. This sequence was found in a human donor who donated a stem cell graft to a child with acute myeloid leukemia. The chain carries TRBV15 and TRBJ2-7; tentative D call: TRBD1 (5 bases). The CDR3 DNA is TGTGCCACCAGCAGTGACAGCGTCTCCTACGAGCAGTACTTC. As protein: CATSSDSVSYEQYF.